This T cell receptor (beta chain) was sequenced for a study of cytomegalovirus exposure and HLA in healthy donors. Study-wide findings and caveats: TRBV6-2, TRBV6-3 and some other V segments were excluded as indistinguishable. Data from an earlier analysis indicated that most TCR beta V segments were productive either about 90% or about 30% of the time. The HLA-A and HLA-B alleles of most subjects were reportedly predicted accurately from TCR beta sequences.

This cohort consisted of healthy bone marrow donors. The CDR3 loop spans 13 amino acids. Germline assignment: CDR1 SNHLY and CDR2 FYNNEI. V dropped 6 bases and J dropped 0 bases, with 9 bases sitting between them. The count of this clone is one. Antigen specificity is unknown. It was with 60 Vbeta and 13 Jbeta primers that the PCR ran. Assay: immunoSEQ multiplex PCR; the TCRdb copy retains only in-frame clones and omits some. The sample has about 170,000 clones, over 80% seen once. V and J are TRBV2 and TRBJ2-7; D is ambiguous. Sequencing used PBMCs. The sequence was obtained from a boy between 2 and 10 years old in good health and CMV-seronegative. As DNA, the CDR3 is TGTGCCAGCAGGGGCAGTCCCTCCTACGAGCAGTACGTC. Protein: CASRGSPSYEQYV.